This T cell receptor beta chain emerged from a study of early T cells in non-severe SARS-CoV-2 infection. The study's findings and limits: The matching step, a VDJdb search, favored anti-spike CD8 responses and missed private and CD4 specificities.

This clonotype was counted many times. Its antigen is unidentified. MiXCR, applied by TCRdb to the 5' RACE reads, yields one record per CDR3 protein. The sample consists of under 100,000 distinct CDR3 sequences, roughly 15% of them appearing once. This CDR3 spans 14 amino acids. What was sequenced was whole blood. This TCR came from an adult who was a healthcare worker with PCR-confirmed SARS-CoV-2 infection or an uninfected control (not recorded which). The chain is built from TRBV21-1 and TRBJ2-3; the D call of TRBD1 is as the table states it, not checked on the DNA. TRBV21-1 is annotated as a pseudogene. CDR3 amino acids: CASHTPRAPDTQYF. The CDR3 region has the DNA TGTGCCAGCCACACTCCCCGGGCCCCAGATACGCAGTATTTT.